The 3 T cell receptor beta chains listed next were all sequenced from one sample in a study of post-analysis software for immune sequencing data. Prepared libraries of TCR beta cDNA carried unique molecular identifiers. TCRdb passed the PCR reads through MiXCR, listing each CDR3 protein once. The sample has 400,000 to 500,000 distinct CDR3 sequences; approximately 39% are singletons. Findings and limits, study-wide: Among roughly five TRBV segments more frequent in patients than controls were TRBV5-6, TRBV5-1 and TRBV20-1.

Which antigens these TCRs recognize remains unknown. What was sequenced was blood. The receptor set was obtained from a girl aged 2-10 years with multiple sclerosis.

Regarding this clonotype: A much larger clone lies a single base off, so this may be a read error. This chain links TRBV20-1 with TRBJ2-7, with D possibly being TRBD1 (5 bases). This CDR3 spans 13 amino acids. Looked up from germline, CDR1 is DFQATT and CDR2 is SNEGSKA (reference sequence). The CDR3 sequence: CSASRVSSHEQYF. CDR3 DNA sequence: TGCAGTGCTTCCAGGGTTTCCTCCCACGAGCAGTACTTC.

The V gene is TRBV11-2, the J gene TRBJ2-4, with D hard to call. The ends were cut back, 0 bases at V and 6 bases at J, with 9 bases in the middle. The CDR3 spans 14 residues. Germline V lookup: CDR1 SGHAT, CDR2 FQNNGV. For the CDR3, the DNA is TGTGCCAGCAGCTTAGACTGGCGGCGAAACATTCAGTACTTC. Its translation: CASSLDWRRNIQYF.

The chain couples TRBV6-2 or TRBV6-3 to TRBJ2-7, with TRBD1 matching 8 bases. Per germline, CDR1 MNHEY and CDR2 SVGEGT. J lost 4 bases, V lost 8 bases, and 22 bases had no gene match. The CDR3 sequence is 18 residues long. In nucleotides, the CDR3 is TGTGCCAGCCTCCCTCGGACAGGGTTTCTCGTCCATGATTACGAGCAGTACTTC. Translated: CASLPRTGFLVHDYEQYF.